This TCR beta chain is drawn from a study of control samples from healthy donors and cancer patients. CDR1 is SGHRS and CDR2 is YFSETQ in the germline V gene. The CDR3 sequence is 15 residues long. The V end lost 1 base, the J end lost 5 bases, and 12 bases lay between the germline ends. The protocol was immunoSEQ multiplex PCR, while the TCRdb copy is restricted to in-frame clones and leaves out a portion. In the table there are 200,000 to 250,000 clones, roughly 94% of which are singletons. The chain carries TRBV5-1 and TRBJ2-2; no clear D. Sequenced sample: blood. The sequence was collected from a man in his fifties in good health. The CDR3 coding sequence is TGCGCCAGCAGCTTGCAAGGATCTCAGACCGGGGAGCTGTTTTTT. Translating gives CASSLQGSQTGELFF.